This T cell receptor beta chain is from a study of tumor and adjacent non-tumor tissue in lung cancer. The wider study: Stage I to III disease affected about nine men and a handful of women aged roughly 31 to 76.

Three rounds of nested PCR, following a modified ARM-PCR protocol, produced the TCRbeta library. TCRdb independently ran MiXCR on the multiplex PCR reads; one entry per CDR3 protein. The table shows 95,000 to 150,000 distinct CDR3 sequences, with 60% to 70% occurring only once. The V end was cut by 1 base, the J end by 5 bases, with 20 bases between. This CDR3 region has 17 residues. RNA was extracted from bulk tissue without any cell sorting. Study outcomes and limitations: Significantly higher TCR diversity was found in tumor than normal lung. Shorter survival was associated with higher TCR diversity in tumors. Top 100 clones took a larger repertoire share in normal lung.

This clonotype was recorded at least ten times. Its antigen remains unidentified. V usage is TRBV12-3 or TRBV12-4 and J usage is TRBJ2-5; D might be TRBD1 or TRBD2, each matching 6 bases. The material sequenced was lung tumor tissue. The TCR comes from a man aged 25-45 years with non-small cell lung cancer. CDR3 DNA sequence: TGTGCCAGCAGTTTAGAGTGGGGGGTAGCGGACAGTGAGACCCAGTACTTC. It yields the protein CASSLEWGVADSETQYF.